These 19 T cell receptor beta chains were all obtained from the same sample, sequenced in a study of shared clonotypes between healthy human individuals. Produced via immunoSEQ multiplex PCR; TCRdb's table is partial and in-frame only. The data show over 2 million clones, 95% seen once. The sequencing sample was made of naive CD4+ T cells sorted from blood. Subset indicated: CD45RA+ positively selected. Receptors originate from a man between 18 and 29 years old in good health.

The V and J genes are TRBV27 and TRBJ2-2, with D uncertain. There are 17 residues in the CDR3. Germline V gene lookup returns CDR1 MNHEY and CDR2 SMNVEV (reference sequence). V lost 5 bases and J 4 bases, leaving 20 bases between the germline ends. The CDR3 bases are TGTGCCAGCAGTCCCCTCTCTGAGGTTTCGAGCACCGGGGAGCTGTTTTTT. Translating gives CASSPLSEVSSTGELFF.

The V call is TRBV7-2, the J call TRBJ1-1, with 8 bases fitting TRBD1. The V segment lost 3 bases and the J segment 6 bases; nucleotides outside the gene matches: 6. This CDR3 is 14 amino acids long. Per germline, CDR1 SGHTA and CDR2 FQGNSA. In nucleotides, the CDR3 is TGTGCCAGCAGCTTCACACAGGGGGGCGCTGAAGCTTTCTTT. Residues: CASSFTQGGAEAFF.

A note on this clone: The identical CDR3 is also encoded by other nucleotide sequences in the sample. The chain recombines TRBV30 with TRBJ2-3; D is uncertain. Germline V gives CDR1 GTSNPN, CDR2 SVGIG (reference sequence). The length of the CDR3 is 15 residues. Between the trimmed V and J ends, which lost 3 bases and 0 bases, there was a span of 13 bases. The chain's CDR3 is CAWRIGGTSTDTQYF. CDR3 bases: TGTGCCTGGAGAATAGGCGGTACTAGCACAGATACGCAGTATTTT.

A single count supports this clone. The CDR3 nucleotides read TGTGCCAGCAGCCTCCCGACTAGCGGTTCCTACGAGCAGTACTTC. Its protein product is CASSLPTSGSYEQYF. The gene calls are TRBV7-8 and TRBJ2-7; 9 nucleotides match TRBD2. V lost 5 bases and J lost 1; bases outside the gene matches: 6. This CDR3 region has 15 residues. The germline V gene encodes CDR1 SGHVS and CDR2 FQNEAQ.

The V call is TRBV11-2, the J call TRBJ2-7, with a possible D match to TRBD1 (6 bases). V gave up 7 bases and J gave up 3 bases, with 22 bases separating them. The CDR3 contains 16 residues. Germline V gene sequence: CDR1 SGHAT, CDR2 FQNNGV. The CDR3 sequence is CASTPGVGAIIYEQYF. The CDR3 nucleotides read TGTGCCAGCACCCCAGGGGTGGGGGCGATTATCTACGAGCAGTACTTC.

The rearrangement uses TRBV7-2 and TRBJ1-6, with D perhaps matching TRBD1 (5 bases). The length of the CDR3 is 15 residues. The V end was cut by 3 bases, the J end by 7 bases, with 13 bases between. Germline V CDR1 and CDR2: SGHTA, FQGNSA. The CDR3 reads CASSFSQGNNSPLHF. In DNA form, the CDR3 reads TGTGCCAGCAGCTTTTCCCAGGGTAACAATTCACCCCTCCACTTT. Full variable domain (rest looked up from reference TRBV7-2 and TRBJ1-6): GAGVSQSPSNKVTEKGKDVELRCDPISGHTALYWYRQSLGQGLEFLIYFQGNSAPDKSGLPSDRFSAERTGGSVSTLTIQRTQQEDSAVYLCASSFSQGNNSPLHFGNGTRLTVT.

This rearrangement joins TRBV5-1 to TRBJ2-7; a possible D gene is TRBD1 (5 bases). The V end was cut by 0 bases, the J end by 5 bases, with 12 bases between. This CDR3 region has 14 residues. Per germline, CDR1 SGHRS and CDR2 YFSETQ. The CDR3 DNA follows: TGCGCCAGCAGCTTGGCACAGGACCCGGACGAGCAGTACTTC. Amino acids: CASSLAQDPDEQYF.

This chain joins TRBV6-1 and TRBJ1-3; D not certain. Germline V gene sequence: CDR1 MNHNS, CDR2 SASEGT. Trimming shortened V by 5 bases and J by 6 bases, and 11 bases separated the two germline ends. This CDR3 contains 13 residues. CDR3 bases: TGTGCCAGCAGTCTTAAGGGAGAAAACACCATATATTTT. Translation: CASSLKGENTIYF.

Written as DNA, the CDR3 is TGTGCCAGCAGTTTATTGGGAAAGCAAGAGACCCAGTACTTC. It is translated as CASSLLGKQETQYF. The chain recombines TRBV27 with TRBJ2-5; unclear D gene. Germline-derived CDR1 and CDR2 are MNHEY and SMNVEV (reference sequence). The V and J ends lost 1 base and 2 bases respectively, with 8 bases between them. The CDR3 runs 14 residues.

This chain joins TRBV4-1 and TRBJ1-4; D gene ambiguous. The V end was cut by 3 bases, the J end by 7 bases, with 9 bases between. The germline V gene has CDR1 MGHRA and CDR2 YSYEKL. CDR3 size: 13 residues. Written as DNA, the CDR3 is TGCGCCAGCAGCCAGCAACGAGGTGAAAAACTGTTTTTT. Translation gives CASSQQRGEKLFF.

J is TRBJ2-5 and V is TRBV7-2; either TRBD1 or TRBD2 may fit D (6 bases each). The CDR3 covers 14 residues. The germline CDR1 and CDR2 sequences are SGHTA and FQGNSA. V shed 5 bases and J shed 5 bases, with 15 bases lying between them. The CDR3 DNA sequence: TGTGCCAGCAGCGAACAGGGAGGAAAGGAGACCCAGTACTTC. This sequence encodes CASSEQGGKETQYF.

This rearrangement joins TRBV28 to TRBJ2-7; D remains ambiguous. Deletions cut 4 bases from V and 2 bases from J, with 6 bases between. Germline CDR1 is MDHEN and CDR2 is SYDVKM. The CDR3 has 12 amino acids. CDR3 in DNA: TGTGCCAGCAGTTCGGTAACCTACGAGCAGTACTTC. Translation: CASSSVTYEQYF.

CDR3 region: CASSSLRGLSSGANVLTF. CDR3 nucleotides: TGCGCCAGCAGCTCCCTCCGAGGATTAAGCTCTGGGGCCAACGTCCTGACTTTC. The chain links TRBV5-1 to TRBJ2-6; D remains ambiguous. CDR3 length equals 18 residues. Trimming removed 3 bases from V and 0 bases from J, with 16 bases in between. The germline gives CDR1 SGHRS, CDR2 YFSETQ.

The chain carries TRBV5-1 and TRBJ2-3; D is unclear. This CDR3 has 14 residues. V dropped 2 bases and J dropped 2 bases, with 9 bases sitting between them. The germline CDR1 and CDR2 sequences are SGHRS and YFSETQ. Here the CDR3 reads CASSLSESTDTQYF. The CDR3 DNA follows: TGCGCCAGCAGCTTAAGCGAATCCACAGATACGCAGTATTTT.

The table lists this clone with a count of one. This chain connects TRBV7-2 to TRBJ2-7; 7 bases fit TRBD2. V trimming: 1 base; J trimming: 0 bases; junction bases outside the gene matches: 6. There are 16 residues in the CDR3. CDR1 and CDR2 from the germline V gene are SGHTA and FQGNSA. The CDR3 sequence: CASSLGLAVNSYEQYF. CDR3 nucleotides: TGTGCCAGCAGCTTAGGGCTAGCGGTAAACTCCTACGAGCAGTACTTC.

This chain connects TRBV10-3 to TRBJ2-1; 9 bases are shared with TRBD2. With V trimmed by 6 bases and J by 6 bases, 6 bases remained unmatched. This CDR3 has 14 amino acids. CDR1 is ENHRY, CDR2 SYGVKD, per germline. CDR3 sequence (DNA): TGTGCCATCAGAGGGCGGGAGGGTGGCAATGAGCAGTTCTTC. Translated, it gives CAIRGREGGNEQFF.

V usage is TRBV6-1 and J usage is TRBJ1-5; D may be TRBD1 (5 bases). The length of the CDR3 is 14 residues. Germline lookup yields CDR1 MNHNS and CDR2 SASEGT. Between the trimmed V and J ends, which lost 3 bases and 1 base, there was a span of 7 bases. The CDR3 reads CASSDQGSNQPQHF. The CDR3 DNA reads TGTGCCAGCAGTGACCAGGGAAGCAATCAGCCCCAGCATTTT.

About this clone: Different DNA sequences within this sample yield the same CDR3. The chain recombines TRBV6-6 with TRBJ1-1, with D possibly being TRBD1 (5 bases). The V end lost 4 bases, the J end lost 1 base, and 7 bases lay between the germline ends. CDR1 and CDR2 from the germline V gene are MNHNY and SVGAGI (reference sequence). The CDR3 loop spans 13 amino acids. The CDR3 loop reads CASSSTGNTEAFF. As DNA, the CDR3 is TGTGCCAGCAGTTCCACAGGGAACACTGAAGCTTTCTTT.

Remarks on this clone: This CDR3 is also generated by other DNA sequences in the sample. The chain is built from TRBV28 and TRBJ2-1, with 9 bases matching TRBD1. This CDR3 is 13 amino acids long. Per germline, CDR1 MDHEN and CDR2 SYDVKM. J was trimmed by 7 bases and V by 8 bases; bases with no gene match: 6. CDR3 region: CASFGQGRNEQFF. In nucleotides, the CDR3 is TGTGCCAGCTTCGGACAGGGGAGGAATGAGCAGTTCTTC.